This TCR beta chain derives from a study of blood T cell repertoires in COVID-19. Study context: Donors in the United States, Italy and Spain gave samples during acute or convalescent COVID-19.

Profiling relied on immunoSEQ multiplex PCR, and the TCRdb table lists in-frame clones only, not all of them. The table records over 150,000 clones, about 86% of them present only once. The receptor comes from a man aged 65-85 years with active or convalescent COVID-19. The sequenced sample consisted of peripheral blood.

Written as DNA, the CDR3 is TGTGCCAGTAGCTATAGGAGGAAGGGGAGGATTGAGGGAGCTTTCTTT. It is translated as CASSYRRKGRIEGAFF. The chain joins TRBV19 to TRBJ1-1, with D tentatively TRBD1 (5 bases). CDR3 length equals 16 residues. From germline, CDR1 is LNHDA and CDR2 SQIVND (reference sequence). V lost 6 bases and J 10 bases, leaving 27 bases between the germline ends.